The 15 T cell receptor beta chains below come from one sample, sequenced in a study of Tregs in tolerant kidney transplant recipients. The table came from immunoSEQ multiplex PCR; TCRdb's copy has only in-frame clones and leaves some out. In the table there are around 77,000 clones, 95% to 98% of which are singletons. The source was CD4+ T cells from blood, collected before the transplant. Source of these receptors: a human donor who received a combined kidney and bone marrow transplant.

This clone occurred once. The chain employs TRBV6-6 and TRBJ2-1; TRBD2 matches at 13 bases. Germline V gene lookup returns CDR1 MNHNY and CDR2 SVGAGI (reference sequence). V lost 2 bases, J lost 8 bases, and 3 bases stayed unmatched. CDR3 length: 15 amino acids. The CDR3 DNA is TGTGCCAGCAGTTACGCCGGACTAGCGGGGGATGAGCAGTTCTTC. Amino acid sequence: CASSYAGLAGDEQFF.

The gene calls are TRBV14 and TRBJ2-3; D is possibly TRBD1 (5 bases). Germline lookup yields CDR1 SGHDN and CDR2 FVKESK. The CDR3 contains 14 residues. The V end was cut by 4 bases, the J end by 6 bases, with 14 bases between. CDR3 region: CASSLAGAGDTQYF. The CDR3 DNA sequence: TGTGCCAGCAGCCTAGCTGGGGCTGGGGATACGCAGTATTTT.

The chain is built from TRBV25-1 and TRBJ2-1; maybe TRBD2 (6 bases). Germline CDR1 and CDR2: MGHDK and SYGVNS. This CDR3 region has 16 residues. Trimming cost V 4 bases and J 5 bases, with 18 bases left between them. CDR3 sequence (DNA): TGTGCCAGCAGTGCATTCTCCGGGAGTTCCAACAATGAGCAGTTCTTC. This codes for CASSAFSGSSNNEQFF.

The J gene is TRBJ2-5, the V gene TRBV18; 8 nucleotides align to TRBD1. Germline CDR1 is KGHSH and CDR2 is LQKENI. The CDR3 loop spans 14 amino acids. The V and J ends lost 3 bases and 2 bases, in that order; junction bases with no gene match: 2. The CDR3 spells CASSPNRGQETQYF. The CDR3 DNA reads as TGTGCCAGCTCACCTAACAGGGGGCAAGAGACCCAGTACTTC.

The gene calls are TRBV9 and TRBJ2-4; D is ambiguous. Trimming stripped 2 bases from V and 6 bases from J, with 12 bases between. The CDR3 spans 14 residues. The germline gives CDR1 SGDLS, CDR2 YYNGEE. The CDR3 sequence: CASSVGPSGNIQYF. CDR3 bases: TGTGCCAGCAGCGTTGGTCCCTCAGGAAACATTCAGTACTTC.

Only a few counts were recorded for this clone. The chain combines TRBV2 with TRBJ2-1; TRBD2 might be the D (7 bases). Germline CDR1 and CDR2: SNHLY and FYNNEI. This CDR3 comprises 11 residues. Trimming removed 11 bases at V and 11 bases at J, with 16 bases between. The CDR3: CAGGRGDKQFF. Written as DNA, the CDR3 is TGTGCCGGGGGGAGGGGGGACAAGCAGTTCTTC.

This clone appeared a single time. The CDR3 region has the DNA TGTGCCAGCAGCCTCGACAGGGCTGGAAACACCATATATTTT. Translation gives CASSLDRAGNTIYF. The chain couples TRBV6-5 to TRBJ1-3; 7 bases are shared with TRBD1. Germline values: CDR1 MNHEY, CDR2 SVGAGI. The CDR3 contains 14 residues. The junction had 4 bases not matched to a gene; V was cut back by 6 bases and J by 2 bases.

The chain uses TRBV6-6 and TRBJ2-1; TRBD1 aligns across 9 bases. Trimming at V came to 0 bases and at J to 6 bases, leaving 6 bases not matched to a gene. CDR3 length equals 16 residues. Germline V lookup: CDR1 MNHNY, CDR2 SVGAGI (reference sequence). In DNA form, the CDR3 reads TGTGCCAGCAGTTACTCAGGGACAGGGTTGGGCAATGAGCAGTTCTTC. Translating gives CASSYSGTGLGNEQFF.

CDR3 nucleotides: TGTGCCAGCAGCTTAGCTACAGGGAGGGATCAGCCCCAGCATTTT. Residues: CASSLATGRDQPQHF. The chain uses TRBV7-2 and TRBJ1-5, with D tentatively TRBD1 (6 bases). Germline V gives CDR1 SGHTA, CDR2 FQGNSA. Deletions cut 0 bases from V and 5 bases from J, with 11 bases between. The CDR3 covers 15 residues.

The chain's CDR3 is CASSFLGQSYEQFF. CDR3 bases: TGTGCCAGCAGTTTTTTGGGACAGAGCTATGAGCAGTTCTTC. V and J are TRBV28 and TRBJ2-1, with 7 bases lining up with TRBD1. Trimming took 3 bases from V and 8 from J; bases not matched to a gene: 7. The CDR3 covers 14 residues. Per germline, CDR1 MDHEN and CDR2 SYDVKM.

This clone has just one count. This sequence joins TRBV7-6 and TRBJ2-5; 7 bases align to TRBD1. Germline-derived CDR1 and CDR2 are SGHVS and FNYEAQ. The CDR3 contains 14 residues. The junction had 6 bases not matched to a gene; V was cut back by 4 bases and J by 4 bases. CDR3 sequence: CASSSTGQGETQYF. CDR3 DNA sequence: TGTGCCAGCAGCTCGACAGGGCAGGGAGAGACCCAGTACTTC.

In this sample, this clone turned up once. The CDR3, as DNA: TGCGCCAGCAGCTTGCAGGGGGCGAACACTGAAGCTTTCTTT. As protein: CASSLQGANTEAFF. V and J are TRBV5-1 and TRBJ1-1, with 8 bases identical to TRBD1. Germline CDR1 reads SGHRS; CDR2 reads YFSETQ. The CDR3 is 14 amino acids. Losses at the gene ends were 1 base for V and 1 base for J; bases not matched to a gene: 0.

The CDR3 nucleotides are TGTGCCAGCACTACAGGGGGATATGGCTACACCTTC. Translating gives CASTTGGYGYTF. The chain uses TRBV6-6 and TRBJ1-2, with TRBD1 matching 8 bases. CDR3 size: 12 residues. V dropped 7 bases and J dropped 5; count of bases not matched to a gene: 3. Germline lookup yields CDR1 MNHNY and CDR2 SVGAGI (reference sequence).

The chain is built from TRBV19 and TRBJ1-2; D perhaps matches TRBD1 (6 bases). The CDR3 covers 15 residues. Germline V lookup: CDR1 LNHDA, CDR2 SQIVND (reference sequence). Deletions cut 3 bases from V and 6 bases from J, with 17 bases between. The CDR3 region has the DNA TGTGCCAGTAGTATGGGGGGGGGCCCGATCAATGGCTACACCTTC. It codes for CASSMGGGPINGYTF.

CDR3 sequence (DNA): TGTGCCAGCTCACCACTAGCGGGGGGCCCAGATACGCAGTATTTT. Translating it yields CASSPLAGGPDTQYF. The V and J genes are TRBV18 and TRBJ2-3, with 10 bases aligning to TRBD2. The trim removed 1 base at V and 4 bases at J, leaving 2 bases unmatched. The CDR3 loop spans 15 amino acids. CDR1 KGHSH and CDR2 LQKENI come from the germline V gene.